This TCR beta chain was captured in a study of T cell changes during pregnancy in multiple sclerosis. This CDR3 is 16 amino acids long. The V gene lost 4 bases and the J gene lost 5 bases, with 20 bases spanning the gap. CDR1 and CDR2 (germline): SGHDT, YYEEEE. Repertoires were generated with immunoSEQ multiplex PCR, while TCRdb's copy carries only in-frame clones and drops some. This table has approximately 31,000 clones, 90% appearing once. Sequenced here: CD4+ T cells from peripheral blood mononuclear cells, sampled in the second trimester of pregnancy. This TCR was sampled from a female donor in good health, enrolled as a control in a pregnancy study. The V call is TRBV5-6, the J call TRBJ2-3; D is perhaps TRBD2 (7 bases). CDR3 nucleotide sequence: TGTGCCAGCAGCCCCTTAGGGGGGGGAGGTAGAGATACGCAGTATTTT. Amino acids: CASSPLGGGGRDTQYF.